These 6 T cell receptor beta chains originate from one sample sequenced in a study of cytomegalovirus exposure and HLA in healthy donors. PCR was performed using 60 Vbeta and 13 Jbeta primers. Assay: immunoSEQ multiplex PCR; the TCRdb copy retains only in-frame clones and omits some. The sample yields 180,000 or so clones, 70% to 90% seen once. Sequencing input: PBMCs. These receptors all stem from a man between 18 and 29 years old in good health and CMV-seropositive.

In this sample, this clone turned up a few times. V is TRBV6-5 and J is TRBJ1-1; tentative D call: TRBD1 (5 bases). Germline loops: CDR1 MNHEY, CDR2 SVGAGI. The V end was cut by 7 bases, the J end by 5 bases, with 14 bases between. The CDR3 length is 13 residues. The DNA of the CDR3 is TGTGCCAGCACCCAGGGAGGGCGGACTGAAGCTTTCTTT. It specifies CASTQGGRTEAFF.

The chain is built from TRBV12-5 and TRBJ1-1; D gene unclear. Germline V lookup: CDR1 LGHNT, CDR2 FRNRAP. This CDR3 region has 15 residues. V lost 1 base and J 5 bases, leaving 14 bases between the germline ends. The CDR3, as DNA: TGTGCTAGTGGTTTGGAGGGAGGTCAAGGGACTGAAGCTTTCTTT. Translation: CASGLEGGQGTEAFF. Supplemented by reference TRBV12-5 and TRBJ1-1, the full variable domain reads DARVTQTPRHKVTEMGQEVTMRCQPILGHNTVFWYRQTMMQGLELLAYFRNRAPLDDSGMPKDRFSAEMPDATLATLKIQPSEPRDSAVYFCASGLEGGQGTEAFFGQGTRLTVV.

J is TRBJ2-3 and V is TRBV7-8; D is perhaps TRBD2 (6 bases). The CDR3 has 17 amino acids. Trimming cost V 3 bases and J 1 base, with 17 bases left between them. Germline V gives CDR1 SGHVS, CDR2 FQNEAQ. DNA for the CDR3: TGTGCCAGCAGCTTCCGCGGGGCTAGCGATGGCACAGATACGCAGTATTTT. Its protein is CASSFRGASDGTDTQYF.

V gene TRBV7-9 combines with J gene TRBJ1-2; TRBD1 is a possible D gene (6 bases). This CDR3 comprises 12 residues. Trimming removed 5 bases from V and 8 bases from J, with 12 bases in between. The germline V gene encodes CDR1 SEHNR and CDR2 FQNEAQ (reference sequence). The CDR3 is CASSPPQGGYTF. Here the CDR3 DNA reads TGTGCCAGCAGCCCTCCACAGGGAGGCTACACCTTC.

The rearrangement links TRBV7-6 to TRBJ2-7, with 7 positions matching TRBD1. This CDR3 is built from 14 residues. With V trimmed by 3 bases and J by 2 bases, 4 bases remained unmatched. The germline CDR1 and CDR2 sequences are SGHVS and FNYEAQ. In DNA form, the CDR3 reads TGTGCCAGCAGCTTCGGACAGGAGGCCTACGAGCAGTACTTC. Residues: CASSFGQEAYEQYF. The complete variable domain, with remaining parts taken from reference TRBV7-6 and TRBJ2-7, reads GAGVSQSPRYKVTKRGQDVALRCDPISGHVSLYWYRQALGQGPEFLTYFNYEAQQDKSGLPNDRFSAERPEGSISTLTIQRTEQRDSAMYRCASSFGQEAYEQYFGPGTRLTVT.

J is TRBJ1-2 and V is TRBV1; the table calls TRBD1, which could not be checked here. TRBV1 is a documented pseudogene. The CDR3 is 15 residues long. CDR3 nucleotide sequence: TGCACCAGCAGCCAGGACAGACAGGTTCCCTATGGCTACACCTTC. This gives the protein CTSSQDRQVPYGYTF.